The 31 T cell receptor beta chains listed next were all sequenced from one sample in a study of shared clonotypes between healthy human individuals. Produced via immunoSEQ multiplex PCR; TCRdb's table is partial and in-frame only. The sample has 400,000 to 600,000 clones, almost 80% seen once. Sequencing used PBMCs. The receptors derive from a woman in her 40s in good health. Some clones in this sample may be carry-over from other donors' samples.

V usage is TRBV7-9 and J usage is TRBJ2-1; no clear D. The germline V gene encodes CDR1 SEHNR and CDR2 FQNEAQ (reference sequence). The CDR3 covers 15 residues. V was clipped by 5 bases and J by 9 bases, with 20 bases between them. The CDR3 region has the DNA TGTGCCAGCAGCCCCCCCGGTGAAAACATCGGTGAGCAGTTCTTC. Translating it yields CASSPPGENIGEQFF. Together with reference TRBV7-9 and TRBJ2-1, the CDR3 gives the full variable domain: DTGVSQNPRHKITKRGQNVTFRCDPISEHNRLYWYRQTLGQGPEFLTYFQNEAQLEKSRLLSDRFSAERPKGSFSTLEIQRTEQGDSAMYLCASSPPGENIGEQFFGPGTRLTVL.

The V gene is TRBV28, the J gene TRBJ1-2; a weak D match, TRBD1 (6 bases). Trimming took 3 bases from V and 6 from J, leaving 14 bases between them. This CDR3 is 14 amino acids long. The germline V gene encodes CDR1 MDHEN and CDR2 SYDVKM. DNA for the CDR3: TGTGCCAGCAGTTTGAGGAACAGGGAAAATGGCTACACCTTC. As protein: CASSLRNRENGYTF.

The CDR3 nucleotides read TGTGCCAGCAGTCCTCGAGGGGGTCACACCGGGGAGCTGTTTTTT. Its protein product is CASSPRGGHTGELFF. The rearrangement links TRBV7-2 to TRBJ2-2, with a weak D call TRBD1 (6 bases). Deletions cut 6 bases from V and 3 bases from J, with 14 bases between. The length of the CDR3 is 15 residues. CDR1 and CDR2 (germline): SGHTA, FQGNSA.

This chain connects TRBV2 to TRBJ2-5; TRBD1 agrees at 11 bases. Germline CDR1 and CDR2: SNHLY and FYNNEI. V shed 5 bases and J 5 bases; nucleotides not matched to a gene: 4. The CDR3 sequence is 14 residues long. The CDR3, as DNA: TGTGCCAGCAGTCGGGACAGGGGGATCGAGACCCAGTACTTC. Protein sequence: CASSRDRGIETQYF.

The chain combines TRBV10-3 with TRBJ1-1; tentative D call: TRBD1 (5 bases). Germline CDR1 ENHRY, CDR2 SYGVKD. The CDR3 length is 12 residues. The V and J ends lost 8 bases and 2 bases respectively, with 9 bases between them. The CDR3 region has the DNA TGTGCCATCTCGGGGGATAACACTGAAGCTTTCTTT. This sequence encodes CAISGDNTEAFF.

The chain is built from TRBV29-1 and TRBJ2-7; TRBD1 matches at 11 bases. The CDR3 runs to 13 residues. Germline V CDR1 and CDR2: SQVTM, ANQGSEA. Trimming took 5 bases from V and 5 from J; bases not matched to a gene: 5. The CDR3 reads CSVPGGQGDEQYF. CDR3 sequence (DNA): TGCAGCGTTCCCGGGGGACAGGGGGACGAGCAGTACTTC.

The chain uses TRBV7-2 and TRBJ1-2; 10 nucleotides line up with TRBD1. The germline gives CDR1 SGHTA, CDR2 FQGNSA. V lost 5 bases, J lost 8 bases, and 11 bases stayed unmatched. This CDR3 comprises 15 residues. CDR3 residues: CASSVTGGAKLGYTF. CDR3 DNA sequence: TGTGCCAGCAGCGTGACAGGGGGCGCGAAGCTCGGCTACACCTTC.

This sequence joins TRBV7-2 and TRBJ2-1; 8 bases agree with TRBD2. From germline, CDR1 is SGHTA and CDR2 FQGNSA. The CDR3 sequence is 14 residues long. With 4 bases clipped from V and 6 bases from J, the junction kept 5 bases outside the gene matches. The CDR3 loop reads CASSSLAGFNEQFF. In DNA, the CDR3 is TGTGCCAGCAGCTCCCTAGCGGGCTTCAATGAGCAGTTCTTC.

This clone came up once. This chain links TRBV15 with TRBJ2-7; maybe TRBD2 (6 bases). Deletions cut 0 bases from V and 0 bases from J, with 9 bases between. The length of the CDR3 is 15 residues. Germline lookup yields CDR1 LNHNV and CDR2 YYDKDF (reference sequence). The CDR3 DNA sequence: TGTGCCACCAGCAGAGATTCCGGGAGCTCCTACGAGCAGTACTTC. Its translation: CATSRDSGSSYEQYF.

The chain uses TRBV5-1 and TRBJ2-5, with 12 bases aligning to TRBD2. The end of the DNA is better explained by TRBJ2-7, so the J call may be wrong. Germline loops: CDR1 SGHRS, CDR2 YFSETQ. This CDR3 comprises 16 residues. The CDR3 loop is CASSLGLAGVGYEQYF. The CDR3 DNA reads TGCGCCAGCAGCTTGGGACTAGCGGGAGTGGGGTACGAGCAGTACTTC.

This clone showed up just a few times. The chain combines TRBV5-6 with TRBJ2-5; 8 nucleotides match TRBD1. CDR3 length equals 13 residues. Germline V gives CDR1 SGHDT, CDR2 YYEEEE. The junction had 2 bases not matched to a gene; V was cut back by 3 bases and J by 4 bases. The CDR3 protein is CASSWTGRETQYF. The DNA for the CDR3 is TGTGCCAGCAGCTGGACAGGGAGAGAGACCCAGTACTTC.

CDR3 loop: CASSEGWSVRETQYF. The DNA of the CDR3 is TGTGCCAGCAGTGAAGGGTGGTCAGTTAGGGAGACCCAGTACTTC. The genes are TRBV6-1 and TRBJ2-5; D is unresolved. The germline V and J ends were trimmed by 1 base and 5 bases, with 14 bases remaining between them. The germline gives CDR1 MNHNS, CDR2 SASEGT. The CDR3 has 15 amino acids.

The chain carries TRBV27 and TRBJ2-3, with D hard to call. The CDR3 length is 15 residues. Per germline, CDR1 MNHEY and CDR2 SMNVEV (reference sequence). Trimming stripped 3 bases from V and 2 bases from J, with 12 bases between. The CDR3 spells CASSFRPLPTDTQYF. The CDR3 region has the DNA TGTGCCAGCAGTTTCCGCCCTCTCCCCACAGATACGCAGTATTTT.

The genes are TRBV2 and TRBJ2-4; the D is unclear. Germline assignment: CDR1 SNHLY and CDR2 FYNNEI. Trimming cost V 8 bases and J 0 bases, with 11 bases left between them. The CDR3 length is 14 residues. The CDR3: CASRRRLAKNIQYF. CDR3 nucleotide sequence: TGTGCCAGCCGTAGACGGCTAGCCAAAAACATTCAGTACTTC.

The rearrangement uses TRBV29-1 and TRBJ2-1; 14 nucleotides agree with TRBD2. Germline CDR1 reads SQVTM; CDR2 reads ANQGSEA. The CDR3 extends over 16 amino acids. The J segment lost 1 base and the V segment lost 5 bases, leaving 4 bases of the junction unmatched. As DNA, the CDR3 is TGCAGCGTTACTGGGACTAGCGGGAGTTCCTACAATGAGCAGTTCTTC. Amino acids: CSVTGTSGSSYNEQFF.

CDR3 amino acids: CASSQPLEGAGNTEAFF. In DNA form, the CDR3 reads TGCGCCAGCAGCCAACCCCTGGAAGGGGCGGGGAACACTGAAGCTTTCTTT. This chain connects TRBV4-1 to TRBJ1-1; D may be TRBD1 (5 bases). CDR1 MGHRA and CDR2 YSYEKL come from the germline V gene. The CDR3 is 17 amino acids. The V gene lost 2 bases and the J gene lost 1 base, with 17 bases spanning the gap.

The rearrangement joins TRBV5-1 to TRBJ2-7, with 16 bases fitting TRBD2. CDR3 length equals 15 residues. Germline-derived CDR1 and CDR2 are SGHRS and YFSETQ. Trimming at V came to 4 bases and at J to 7 bases, leaving 5 bases not matched to a gene. Here the CDR3 DNA reads TGCGCCAGCAGCGGGACTAGCGGGAGGGCCGGTGAGCAGTACTTC. Protein sequence: CASSGTSGRAGEQYF. The full variable domain, completed using reference TRBV5-1 and TRBJ2-7, is KAGVTQTPRYLIKTRGQQVTLSCSPISGHRSVSWYQQTPGQGLQFLFEYFSETQRNKGNFPGRFSGRQFSNSRSEMNVSTLELGDSALYLCASSGTSGRAGEQYFGPGTRLTVT.

This chain links TRBV6-6 with TRBJ2-7; weak D call: TRBD2 (6 bases). The CDR3 is 15 residues long. With 7 bases removed from V and 3 bases from J, the gap between germline ends came to 19 bases. Germline CDR1 MNHNY, CDR2 SVGAGI (reference sequence). DNA for the CDR3: TGTGCCAGCACCCCGGGGGTAGGGGCTCTCTACGAGCAGTACTTC. Its translation: CASTPGVGALYEQYF.

This chain uses TRBV30 with TRBJ1-2, with 8 bases aligning to TRBD1. CDR3 length: 15 amino acids. Germline assignment: CDR1 GTSNPN and CDR2 SVGIG (reference sequence). V lost 4 bases to trimming and J lost 4 bases; unmatched junction nucleotides: 11. The CDR3 loop reads CAWNREGTGLYGYTF. In nucleotides, the CDR3 is TGTGCCTGGAATAGAGAGGGGACAGGCCTCTATGGCTACACCTTC.

The chain joins TRBV28 to TRBJ1-4; D unresolved. V was clipped by 4 bases and J by 8 bases, with 14 bases between them. The CDR3 spans 14 residues. CDR1 and CDR2 from the germline V gene are MDHEN and SYDVKM. Written as DNA, the CDR3 is TGTGCCAGCAGTTACAACCGTTATGACGAAAAACTGTTTTTT. It encodes CASSYNRYDEKLFF.

The chain's CDR3 is CASSGSEDKDSPLHF. The DNA of the CDR3 is TGCGCCAGCAGTGGCTCAGAGGACAAGGATTCACCCCTCCACTTT. The rearrangement joins TRBV10-1 to TRBJ1-6; D is perhaps TRBD1 (5 bases). Trimming left V 4 bases short and J 8 bases short, with 15 bases between. In germline, CDR1 is WNHNN, CDR2 SYGVQD (reference sequence). CDR3 length equals 15 residues.

The chain joins TRBV29-1 to TRBJ1-1; D gene unclear. Trimming took 7 bases from V and 0 from J, leaving 12 bases between them. The CDR3 covers 13 residues. Per germline, CDR1 SQVTM and CDR2 ANQGSEA. The CDR3 protein is CSGQQSLNTEAFF. CDR3 bases: TGCAGCGGGCAACAGAGCCTGAACACTGAAGCTTTCTTT.

The chain couples TRBV13 to TRBJ2-3, with D possibly TRBD2 on 6 matching bases. The CDR3 contains 13 residues. Trimming shortened V by 4 bases and J by 6 bases, and 11 bases separated the two germline ends. Per germline, CDR1 PRHDT and CDR2 FYEKMQ (reference sequence). CDR3 protein: CASSSLARDTQYF. In DNA, the CDR3 is TGTGCCAGCAGCTCCCTAGCGAGGGATACGCAGTATTTT.

The chain links TRBV19 to TRBJ1-5, with a possible D match to TRBD1 (5 bases). CDR1 is LNHDA and CDR2 is SQIVND in the germline V gene (reference sequence). Trimming stripped 8 bases from V and 5 bases from J, with 16 bases between. The CDR3 is made up of 14 amino acids. The DNA for the CDR3 is TGTGCCAGTGGCCAGGCAGGGCAAGATCAGCCCCAGCATTTT. This gives the protein CASGQAGQDQPQHF. The full variable domain, in which reference TRBV19 and TRBJ1-5 provide the parts outside the CDR3, is DGGITQSPKYLFRKEGQNVTLSCEQNLNHDAMYWYRQDPGQGLRLIYYSQIVNDFQKGDIAEGYSVSREKKESFPLTVTSAQKNPTAFYLCASGQAGQDQPQHFGDGTRLSIL.

Note on this clone: One base separates it from a far larger clone, so it is likely a read error. V is TRBV4-1 and J is TRBJ2-7, with TRBD1 as a possible D gene (5 bases). The CDR3 is 13 amino acids. Trimming cost V 6 bases and J 6 bases, with 15 bases left between them. CDR1 is MGHRA and CDR2 is YSYEKL in the germline V gene. In nucleotides, the CDR3 is TGCGCCAGCAGAAGGGGCCTCAATTCCGAGCAGTACTTC. This translates into CASRRGLNSEQYF.

This chain links TRBV15 with TRBJ1-2, with 7 bases aligning to TRBD1. V dropped 7 bases and J dropped 2; count of bases not matched to a gene: 7. This CDR3 comprises 14 residues. CDR1 is LNHNV and CDR2 is YYDKDF in the germline V gene (reference sequence). The chain's CDR3 is CATTIETGNYGYTF. CDR3 in DNA: TGTGCCACCACCATAGAGACAGGGAACTATGGCTACACCTTC.

The chain is built from TRBV7-2 and TRBJ2-1, with D possibly TRBD1 on 6 matching bases. CDR3 size: 15 residues. V was pared by 5 bases and J by 8 bases, with 19 bases between. The germline V gene has CDR1 SGHTA and CDR2 FQGNSA. The CDR3 DNA follows: TGTGCCAGCAGCGTAGGGGGATTGGGTCGCGATGAGCAGTTCTTC. Translating it yields CASSVGGLGRDEQFF.

The sample holds a few counts of this clone. This chain connects TRBV11-2 to TRBJ1-3; 10 nucleotides match TRBD1. Per germline, CDR1 SGHAT and CDR2 FQNNGV. CDR3 size: 17 residues. V trimming: 5 bases; J trimming: 0 bases; junction bases outside the gene matches: 7. The CDR3 reads CASSARQGALSGNTIYF. DNA for the CDR3: TGTGCCAGCAGCGCCCGACAGGGGGCTCTCTCTGGAAACACCATATATTTT.

This clone has a count of ten or more. The chain carries TRBV5-4 and TRBJ2-3, with 7 bases identical to TRBD2. Germline V gene data show CDR1 as SGHNT and CDR2 as YYREEE (reference sequence). The CDR3 is made up of 19 amino acids. V shed 0 bases and J 2 bases; nucleotides not matched to a gene: 15. CDR3 nucleotides: TGTGCCAGCAGCTTGGTTGGGGGTGGTTCTAGCGGAGCCACAGATACGCAGTATTTT. It is translated as CASSLVGGGSSGATDTQYF.

The chain is built from TRBV4-2 and TRBJ1-4; D not certain. Looked up from germline, CDR1 is LGHNA and CDR2 is YNFKEQ. The CDR3 runs to 14 residues. V lost 4 bases and J 8 bases, leaving 14 bases between the germline ends. The CDR3: CASSLSARSEKLFF. The CDR3 DNA sequence: TGTGCCAGCAGCCTAAGCGCTCGGAGCGAAAAACTGTTTTTT.

The chain uses TRBV7-9 and TRBJ2-5, with no clear D. This CDR3 has 15 residues. V was trimmed by 6 bases and J by 1 base, leaving 15 bases between them. CDR1 SEHNR and CDR2 FQNEAQ come from the germline V gene (reference sequence). Here the CDR3 reads CASRFTSNPQETQYF. The DNA of the CDR3 is TGTGCCAGCAGATTTACCTCAAACCCCCAAGAGACCCAGTACTTC.